Listed here are 13 T cell receptor beta chains from one sample, sequenced in a study of cytomegalovirus exposure and HLA in healthy donors. PCR involved 60 Vbeta and 13 Jbeta primers. The protocol was immunoSEQ multiplex PCR, while the TCRdb copy is restricted to in-frame clones and leaves out a portion. Seen in this sample are some 110,000 clones; the ten most common clones hold 2% to 2.5%. The sequenced sample was PBMCs. The receptors were gathered from a man aged 40-55 years in good health and CMV-seronegative.

The rearrangement joins TRBV6-6 to TRBJ1-5, with a possible D match to TRBD1 (5 bases). CDR1 is MNHNY and CDR2 is SVGAGI in the germline V gene (reference sequence). The CDR3 covers 14 residues. V was pared by 7 bases and J by 6 bases, with 16 bases between. The CDR3, as DNA: TGTGCCAGCACTTCGGGAGGGGTGCGTCAGCCCCAGCATTTT. Its translation: CASTSGGVRQPQHF.

The chain is built from TRBV5-4 and TRBJ2-5; D possibly corresponds to TRBD1 (6 bases). CDR3 size: 15 residues. Germline V gene data show CDR1 as SGHNT and CDR2 as YYREEE (reference sequence). The V gene lost 4 bases and the J gene lost 2 bases, with 15 bases spanning the gap. The CDR3 nucleotides are TGTGCCAGCAGCCCTGAAACAGGGCGACAAGAGACCCAGTACTTC. This translates into CASSPETGRQETQYF.

The chain links TRBV6-1 to TRBJ2-1; maybe TRBD1 (5 bases). There are 14 residues in the CDR3. Germline V gene lookup returns CDR1 MNHNS and CDR2 SASEGT. V lost 5 bases to trimming and J lost 4 bases, with 12 bases between them. CDR3 protein: CASSLRGLYNEQFF. In DNA, the CDR3 is TGTGCCAGCAGTTTAAGGGGCCTATACAATGAGCAGTTCTTC.

The CDR3 nucleotides read TGTGCCTGGAGTGAGAGGGAAAAACTGTTTTTT. It specifies CAWSEREKLFF. The chain employs TRBV30 and TRBJ1-4; D not certain. Trimming took off 1 base at V and 8 bases at J, with 5 bases between the two ends. The CDR3 totals 11 residues. Germline V gene data show CDR1 as GTSNPN and CDR2 as SVGIG (reference sequence).

V usage is TRBV11-1 and J usage is TRBJ2-5, with TRBD2 matching 12 bases. This CDR3 contains 16 residues. The germline V gene encodes CDR1 SGHAT and CDR2 FQDESV (reference sequence). With 5 bases clipped from V and 2 bases from J, the junction kept 6 bases outside the gene matches. Written as DNA, the CDR3 is TGTGCCAGCAGCCTATCTCTAGCGGGAGGGCAAGAGACCCAGTACTTC. Protein product: CASSLSLAGGQETQYF.

The gene calls are TRBV5-1 and TRBJ2-3; 9 bases map to TRBD1. Germline values: CDR1 SGHRS, CDR2 YFSETQ. The junction had 4 bases not matched to a gene; V was cut back by 4 bases and J by 1 base. CDR3 length equals 15 residues. The CDR3 here is CASSLDRGGTDTQYF. The CDR3 region has the DNA TGCGCCAGCAGCCTGGACAGGGGCGGCACAGATACGCAGTATTTT.

With respect to this clone: Without the conserved terminal phenylalanine or tryptophan, this CDR3 likely stems from a read error. The chain employs TRBV6-5 and TRBJ2-7; D is unclear. V lost 6 bases and J lost 3, with 18 bases in between. The CDR3 covers 15 residues. CDR1 MNHEY and CDR2 SVGAGI come from the germline V gene. The CDR3, as DNA: TGTGCCAGCAGCCCTCCCGGCGGAATGATCTACGAGCAGTACTCC. Its protein product is CASSPPGGMIYEQYS.

This chain joins TRBV29-1 and TRBJ2-7; possibly TRBD2 for D (5 bases). Germline V gene data show CDR1 as SQVTM and CDR2 as ANQGSEA. V was clipped by 6 bases and J by 2 bases, with 8 bases between them. The CDR3 runs 11 residues. The CDR3 bases are TGCAGCGTGAGGGTGACCTACGAGCAGTACTTC. Amino acid sequence: CSVRVTYEQYF.

The chain links TRBV4-3 to TRBJ2-3; D remains unclear. Germline V CDR1 and CDR2: LGHNA, YSLEER. The CDR3 length is 15 residues. Trimming stripped 2 bases from V and 2 bases from J, with 11 bases between. CDR3 in DNA: TGCGCCAGCAGCCAATCAGCGCCACCCACAGATACGCAGTATTTT. It yields the protein CASSQSAPPTDTQYF.

The V and J genes are TRBV5-1 and TRBJ2-1; TRBD1 might be the D (6 bases). V lost 0 bases and J 12 bases, leaving 19 bases between the germline ends. Germline assignment: CDR1 SGHRS and CDR2 YFSETQ. CDR3 length equals 15 residues. The CDR3 nucleotides read TGCGCCAGCAGCTTGGAGGGCCTCGAGGGGGACGGGCAGTTCTTC. It translates to CASSLEGLEGDGQFF.

The V gene is TRBV10-2, the J gene TRBJ1-2; TRBD1 agrees at 7 bases. Trimming took 4 bases from V and 5 from J; bases not matched to a gene: 13. Per germline, CDR1 WSHSY and CDR2 SAAADI. The CDR3 consists of 16 residues. The CDR3 spells CASSGRDSRPPYGYTF. The DNA of the CDR3 is TGCGCCAGCAGTGGCCGGGACAGTCGGCCGCCGTATGGCTACACCTTC.

CDR3 sequence (DNA): TGTGCCAGTAGCCCACCCGGACAGGGGGATGGCTACACCTTC. Translated: CASSPPGQGDGYTF. The chain recombines TRBV19 with TRBJ1-2, with 10 bases aligning to TRBD1. With 6 bases clipped from V and 6 bases from J, the junction kept 7 bases outside the gene matches. The germline V gene encodes CDR1 LNHDA and CDR2 SQIVND (reference sequence). The CDR3 runs to 14 residues.

The rearrangement links TRBV30 to TRBJ1-4, with TRBD1 as a possible D gene (5 bases). V dropped 1 base and J dropped 7 bases, with 13 bases sitting between them. CDR3 length: 14 amino acids. Germline CDR1 GTSNPN, CDR2 SVGIG (reference sequence). CDR3 coding DNA: TGTGCCTGGAGTGATGGCAGGGAAGGTGAAAAACTGTTTTTT. This translates into CAWSDGREGEKLFF.